These 12 T cell receptor beta chains share one sample of origin, sequenced in a study of T cell responses to AZD1222 COVID-19 vaccine. The table came from immunoSEQ multiplex PCR; TCRdb's copy has only in-frame clones and leaves some out. Here the sample spans approximately 150,000 clones, 80% to 95% being singletons. The specimen comprised peripheral blood, sampled on day 0 of AZD1222 vaccination. Receptors originate from an adult in good health.

This CDR3 reads CASSLPDYGDTQYF. CDR3 coding DNA: TGTGCCAGCAGCTTGCCCGACTACGGAGATACGCAGTATTTT. This chain joins TRBV5-6 and TRBJ2-3, with D perhaps matching TRBD2 (5 bases). CDR3 length: 14 residues. The V gene's germline CDR1 is SGHDT and CDR2 YYEEEE. V gave up 1 base and J gave up 5 bases, with 11 bases separating them.

The rearrangement links TRBV12-3 or TRBV12-4 to TRBJ2-1; TRBD2 is a possible D gene (5 bases). This CDR3 has 13 amino acids. V gave up 7 bases and J gave up 5 bases, with 12 bases separating them. The CDR3 DNA sequence: TGTGCCAGCACCCAAAGGCGGGACAATGAGCAGTTCTTC. It codes for CASTQRRDNEQFF.

The chain couples TRBV18 to TRBJ2-5, with a tentative D call TRBD1 (5 bases). Germline loops: CDR1 KGHSH, CDR2 LQKENI. This CDR3 has 15 residues. Trimming took 2 bases from V and 3 from J, leaving 13 bases between them. CDR3 DNA sequence: TGTGCCAGCTCACCATGGGCCTCAGGGAAAGAGACCCAGTACTTC. Its protein product is CASSPWASGKETQYF.

The chain has TRBV5-8 and TRBJ2-1; TRBD2 is a possible D gene (6 bases). The ends were cut back, 4 bases at V and 7 bases at J, with 9 bases in the middle. The CDR3 has 12 residues. Germline assignment: CDR1 SGHTS and CDR2 YDEGEE. The chain's CDR3 is CASSLTRNEQFF. CDR3 in DNA: TGTGCCAGCAGCCTGACTAGGAATGAGCAGTTCTTC.

The V and J genes are TRBV6-2 or TRBV6-3 and TRBJ1-1; D is perhaps TRBD1 (6 bases). V was cut by 2 bases and J by 5 bases, with 15 bases left in between. The germline V gene has CDR1 MNHEY and CDR2 SVGEGT. CDR3 length: 15 residues. The CDR3 bases are TGTGCCAGCAGTTACGGGGGCGGGGGAGGAACTGAAGCTTTCTTT. Translated: CASSYGGGGGTEAFF.

The V call is TRBV30, the J call TRBJ1-5; D is undetermined. With 1 base removed from V and 0 bases from J, the gap between germline ends came to 10 bases. The CDR3 loop spans 15 amino acids. CDR1 and CDR2 (germline): GTSNPN, SVGIG (reference sequence). This CDR3 is CAWSGGGNSNQPQHF. The CDR3 bases are TGTGCCTGGAGTGGAGGTGGCAATAGCAATCAGCCCCAGCATTTT. Complete variable domain (other parts from reference TRBV30 and TRBJ1-5): SQTIHQWPATLVQPVGSPLSLECTVEGTSNPNLYWYRQAAGRGLQLLFYSVGIGQISSEVPQNLSASRPQDRQFILSSKKLLLSDSGFYLCAWSGGGNSNQPQHFGDGTRLSIL.

The V call is TRBV18, the J call TRBJ1-1; a possible D gene is TRBD1 (5 bases). V was pared by 3 bases and J by 5 bases, with 13 bases between. Per the germline V gene, CDR1 is KGHSH and CDR2 is LQKENI. There are 14 residues in the CDR3. The CDR3 sequence: CASSPREGVTEAFF. CDR3 coding DNA: TGTGCCAGCTCACCTAGGGAAGGGGTAACTGAAGCTTTCTTT. Drawing the rest from reference TRBV18 and TRBJ1-1, the complete variable domain is NAGVMQNPRHLVRRRGQEARLRCSPMKGHSHVYWYRQLPEEGLKFMVYLQKENIIDESGMPKERFSAEFPKEGPSILRIQQVVRGDSAAYFCASSPREGVTEAFFGQGTRLTVV.

The V and J genes are TRBV18 and TRBJ1-5; no firm D call. From germline, CDR1 is KGHSH and CDR2 LQKENI. The CDR3 has 17 amino acids. V was shortened by 2 bases and J by 6 bases, with 20 bases between the two germline ends. CDR3 loop: CASSPSRGSGPFQPQHF. The CDR3 DNA reads as TGTGCCAGCTCACCAAGTAGAGGGAGCGGGCCATTTCAGCCCCAGCATTTT.

The count of this clone is one. The rearrangement uses TRBV25-1 and TRBJ2-7; 11 positions match TRBD1. CDR1 is MGHDK and CDR2 is SYGVNS in the germline V gene. After removal of 5 bases from V and 5 bases from J, the junction contained 17 bases not matched to a gene. CDR3 length equals 18 residues. CDR3 DNA: TGTGCCAGCAGTAGTTGGGGGGAGCCGGGACAGGGGGTACACGAGCAGTACTTC. As protein: CASSSWGEPGQGVHEQYF.

The chain is built from TRBV29-1 and TRBJ2-7; 7 positions match TRBD1. Losses at the gene ends were 7 bases for V and 1 base for J; bases not matched to a gene: 13. Germline values: CDR1 SQVTM, CDR2 ANQGSEA. CDR3 length equals 15 residues. The CDR3 here is CSADREGYGSYEQYF. CDR3 DNA sequence: TGCAGCGCTGACAGGGAAGGGTATGGGTCCTACGAGCAGTACTTC.

This sequence joins TRBV14 and TRBJ2-1; 8 bases fit TRBD2. CDR1 is SGHDN, CDR2 FVKESK, per germline. This CDR3 has 18 amino acids. The V segment lost 0 bases and the J segment 5 bases; nucleotides outside the gene matches: 12. The CDR3 reads CASSQDRGSGAGDNEQFF. CDR3 DNA: TGTGCCAGCAGCCAAGACAGGGGTAGCGGGGCGGGGGACAATGAGCAGTTCTTC. The whole variable domain, remainder taken from reference TRBV14 and TRBJ2-1, is EAGVTQFPSHSVIEKGQTVTLRCDPISGHDNLYWYRRVMGKEIKFLLHFVKESKQDESGMPNNRFLAERTGGTYSTLKVQPAELEDSGVYFCASSQDRGSGAGDNEQFFGPGTRLTVL.

V is TRBV4-3 and J is TRBJ1-3, with 7 bases lining up with TRBD1. After removal of 0 bases from V and 0 bases from J, the junction contained 8 bases not matched to a gene. Per germline, CDR1 LGHNA and CDR2 YSLEER. The length of the CDR3 is 18 residues. The CDR3 coding sequence is TGCGCCAGCAGCCAAGATTACCAGGGGGTCTACTCTGGAAACACCATATATTTT. This encodes CASSQDYQGVYSGNTIYF.